The 32 T cell receptor beta chains reported below all come from one sample, sequenced in a study of T cells in Graves' hyperthyroidism and ophthalmopathy. RNA transcripts served as the template for amplifying TCR beta CDR3 regions. First-round RT-PCR targeting the TCR CDR3 was performed with the HTBI primer set. TCRdb reanalysed the multiplex PCR reads using MiXCR and keeps one entry per CDR3 protein. The data hold about 560,000 distinct CDR3 sequences, with approximately 15% observed a single time. The specimen sequenced was blood. The receptors derive from a woman aged 25 to 39 with Graves' hyperthyroidism.

This clonotype was seen only a few times. No DNA is shown, since the ends of the CDR3 on it are uncertain; the CDR3 is the one TCRdb lists. The chain is built from TRBV27 and TRBJ2-1; the D call in the table, TRBD2, was not verified against the DNA. The CDR3 is 13 residues long, ends included. Germline CDR1 and CDR2: MNHEY and SMNVEV (reference sequence). The CDR3: CASSSVASGSMFF.

Comments on this clonotype: A single base separates this from a much larger clone, so it may be a read error. The chain employs TRBV5-1 and TRBJ2-1; 8 bases map to TRBD2. This CDR3 has 15 amino acids. From germline, CDR1 is SGHRS and CDR2 YFSETQ. The CDR3: CASRAGGGAYNEQSF. The CDR3 nucleotides read TGCGCCAGCAGGGCGGGAGGTGGGGCCTACAACGAGCAGTCCTTC.

The CDR3 DNA reads as TGCAGTGCTGACGGACAGCGAGGGAGTAACGAGCAGTACTTC. Translation: CSADGQRGSNEQYF. The chain combines TRBV20-1 with TRBJ2-7, with a possible D match to TRBD1 (6 bases). Looked up from germline, CDR1 is DFQATT and CDR2 is SNEGSKA (reference sequence). V was pared by 5 bases and J by 5 bases, with 19 bases between. There are 14 residues in the CDR3.

This clonotype was picked up many times. The CDR3 protein is CASSRQLAGDEQFF. In nucleotides, the CDR3 is TGTGCCAGCAGCCGCCAACTGGCCGGCGATGAGCAGTTCTTC. V usage is TRBV11-1 and J usage is TRBJ2-1; D is unclear. The germline gives CDR1 SGHAT, CDR2 FQDESV (reference sequence). V lost 5 bases, J lost 8 bases, and 16 bases lay in between. This CDR3 has 14 amino acids.

The chain employs TRBV12-5 and TRBJ2-2; TRBD1 matches 7 bases. Germline CDR1 is LGHNT and CDR2 is FRNRAP. This CDR3 comprises 16 residues. Germline trimming cut 3 bases from V and 5 bases from J; bases unmatched to any gene: 9. The CDR3 nucleotides are TGTGCTAGTGGTTTTGGGACAGAACTTCTAACCGGGGAGCTGTTTTTT. It specifies CASGFGTELLTGELFF. Filled out from reference TRBV12-5 and TRBJ2-2, the complete variable domain reads DARVTQTPRHKVTEMGQEVTMRCQPILGHNTVFWYRQTMMQGLELLAYFRNRAPLDDSGMPKDRFSAEMPDATLATLKIQPSEPRDSAVYFCASGFGTELLTGELFFGEGSRLTVL.

This clonotype has at least ten counts. The rearrangement uses TRBV4-1 and TRBJ2-3; no firm D call. CDR1 MGHRA and CDR2 YSYEKL come from the germline V gene. Trimming stripped 8 bases from V and 0 bases from J, with 12 bases between. This CDR3 is 14 amino acids long. The CDR3 region has the DNA TGCGCCAGCGGGGTTACCACTAGCACAGATACGCAGTATTTT. Protein product: CASGVTTSTDTQYF.

In its sample, this clonotype was seen a few times. The chain has TRBV9 and TRBJ2-2; 9 bases are a match to TRBD2. The ends lost 1 base at V and 4 bases at J; junction bases unmatched: 5. This CDR3 spans 16 amino acids. Per the germline V gene, CDR1 is SGDLS and CDR2 is YYNGEE. The CDR3 coding sequence is TGTGCCAGCAGCGTAAACGTAGCGGGAGTCACCGGGGAGCTGTTTTTT. Its protein is CASSVNVAGVTGELFF.

This clonotype was seen repeatedly, ten times or more. The chain couples TRBV24-1 to TRBJ1-2, with D unclear. V was pared by 6 bases and J by 6 bases, with 7 bases between. CDR3 length: 11 amino acids. Germline values: CDR1 KGHDR, CDR2 SFDVKD. The CDR3 nucleotides read TGTGCCACCAGTAAGGGCCATGGCTACACCTTC. This encodes CATSKGHGYTF.

There are many counts of this clonotype. The rearrangement joins TRBV6-6 to TRBJ2-3, with D perhaps matching TRBD1 (6 bases). With 0 bases removed from V and 4 bases from J, the gap between germline ends came to 26 bases. The length of the CDR3 is 20 residues. Germline V gene lookup returns CDR1 MNHNY and CDR2 SVGAGI (reference sequence). CDR3 sequence: CASSYSTGFPPKPAPDTQYF. Written as DNA, the CDR3 is TGTGCCAGCAGTTACTCTACAGGGTTTCCCCCCAAACCGGCGCCAGATACGCAGTATTTT.

The chain has TRBV9 and TRBJ2-3; TRBD2 matches at 16 bases. Germline values: CDR1 SGDLS, CDR2 YYNGEE. V lost 4 bases, J lost 2 bases, and 4 bases stayed unmatched. The CDR3 spans 17 residues. CDR3 residues: CASSTGTSGRDTDTQYF. The CDR3 DNA follows: TGTGCCAGCAGCACCGGGACTAGCGGGAGGGACACAGATACGCAGTATTTT.

The gene calls are TRBV30 and TRBJ2-7, with TRBD1 as a possible D gene (5 bases). This CDR3 comprises 13 residues. With 1 base removed from V and 7 bases from J, the gap between germline ends came to 14 bases. The germline CDR1 and CDR2 sequences are GTSNPN and SVGIG (reference sequence). Here the CDR3 reads CAWSANRRTEQYF. As DNA, the CDR3 is TGTGCCTGGAGTGCCAACAGGAGAACAGAGCAGTACTTC.

The genes are TRBV11-2 and TRBJ2-7; maybe TRBD1 (6 bases). CDR3 length: 13 residues. Per germline, CDR1 SGHAT and CDR2 FQNNGV. V was clipped by 9 bases and J by 3 bases, with 15 bases between them. The CDR3 coding sequence is TGTGCCAGTAGCCGACAGGCAAACTACGAGCAGTACTTC. Its translation is CASSRQANYEQYF. The full variable domain, with the rest looked up from reference TRBV11-2 and TRBJ2-7, is EAGVAQSPRYKIIEKRQSVAFWCNPISGHATLYWYQQILGQGPKLLIQFQNNGVVDDSQLPKDRFSAERLKGVDSTLKIQPAKLEDSAVYLCASSRQANYEQYFGPGTRLTVT.

As concerns this clonotype: A clone one base away is much larger, so this may be a read error. The chain recombines TRBV7-3 with TRBJ2-1; D may be TRBD1 (5 bases). The J call may be incorrect, as the DNA end agrees better with TRBJ2-7. From germline, CDR1 is SGHTA and CDR2 FQGTGA. This CDR3 is 16 amino acids long. DNA for the CDR3: TGTGCCAGCAGCTTATGGGGCAGGGCATCCTACAATGAGCAGTACTTC. The encoded protein is CASSLWGRASYNEQYF.

Many counts were recorded for this clonotype. The V and J genes are TRBV19 and TRBJ2-1, with 7 bases that match TRBD1. Germline-derived CDR1 and CDR2 are LNHDA and SQIVND (reference sequence). Trimming cost V 2 bases and J 2 bases; bases outside gene matches: 21. There are 21 residues in the CDR3. The CDR3 nucleotides are TGTGCCAGTAGTATACATCTCGGAGACAGGGTTGGAGTTGGCCCCTACAATGAGCAGTTCTTC. Protein sequence: CASSIHLGDRVGVGPYNEQFF.

V usage is TRBV6-1 and J usage is TRBJ1-4; D is ambiguous. This CDR3 is built from 14 residues. The ends were cut back, 2 bases at V and 12 bases at J, with 16 bases in the middle. The V gene's germline CDR1 is MNHNS and CDR2 SASEGT. The CDR3 loop is CASSESGRVQELFF. For the CDR3, the DNA is TGTGCCAGCAGTGAATCTGGTAGGGTTCAAGAACTGTTTTTT.

In its sample, this clonotype was seen many times. This chain's CDR3 is CASSPGDVNTEAFF. In DNA form, the CDR3 reads TGTGCCAGCAGTCCAGGGGACGTGAACACTGAAGCTTTCTTT. The chain combines TRBV28 with TRBJ1-1; the D gene is possibly TRBD1 (6 bases). The CDR3 loop spans 14 amino acids. Germline lookup yields CDR1 MDHEN and CDR2 SYDVKM. Trimming took 5 bases from V and 0 from J, leaving 10 bases between them.

The rearrangement links TRBV28 to TRBJ1-4, with 11 bases fitting TRBD1. Germline V gene lookup returns CDR1 MDHEN and CDR2 SYDVKM. CDR3 size: 14 residues. J was trimmed by 16 bases and V by 5 bases; bases with no gene match: 12. This chain's CDR3 is CASSPGTGGGQKFF. CDR3 bases: TGTGCCAGCAGTCCAGGGACAGGGGGGGGTCAGAAGTTTTTT.

This rearrangement joins TRBV20-1 to TRBJ2-7; a weak D match, TRBD1 (6 bases). CDR3 length equals 15 residues. Germline V gene lookup returns CDR1 DFQATT and CDR2 SNEGSKA (reference sequence). The germline V and J ends were trimmed by 5 bases and 2 bases, with 19 bases remaining between them. The CDR3 region is CSAPPGTSGTYEQYF. CDR3 sequence (DNA): TGCAGTGCTCCGCCCGGGACATCTGGAACCTACGAGCAGTACTTC.

This clonotype was seen many times. The chain is built from TRBV5-6 and TRBJ2-1; 15 positions agree with TRBD2. Germline CDR1 reads SGHDT; CDR2 reads YYEEEE. The CDR3 has 16 residues. J was trimmed by 9 bases and V by 4 bases; bases with no gene match: 8. CDR3 nucleotides: TGTGCCAGCAGCCCCCCGGGACTAGCGGGAGGAGGTGAGCAGTTCTTC. This sequence encodes CASSPPGLAGGGEQFF.

This clonotype has a count of ten or more. The chain uses TRBV6-1 and TRBJ1-2; TRBD1 matches 9 bases. V lost 8 bases, J lost 5 bases, and 9 bases stayed unmatched. The CDR3 loop spans 14 amino acids. Germline CDR1 MNHNS, CDR2 SASEGT. This CDR3 is CASLFGTGFYGYTF. Here the CDR3 DNA reads TGTGCCAGCCTATTTGGGACAGGGTTTTATGGCTACACCTTC.

This clonotype has only a few counts. The rearrangement links TRBV7-3 to TRBJ2-1, with 13 bases matching TRBD2. This CDR3 has 14 amino acids. Germline loops: CDR1 SGHTA, CDR2 FQGTGA. With 4 bases clipped from V and 9 bases from J, the junction kept 3 bases outside the gene matches. The CDR3 sequence is CASSSGLAGTEQFF. CDR3 sequence (DNA): TGTGCCAGCAGCTCGGGACTAGCGGGAACTGAGCAGTTCTTC.

This clonotype was observed at least ten times. The chain couples TRBV28 to TRBJ2-6; unclear D gene. Germline values: CDR1 MDHEN, CDR2 SYDVKM. The CDR3 covers 15 residues. The V gene lost 7 bases and the J gene lost 1 base, with 11 bases spanning the gap. The CDR3 sequence is CASTHDMSGANVLTF. DNA for the CDR3: TGTGCCAGCACCCACGACATGTCTGGGGCCAACGTCCTGACTTTC.

In its sample, this clonotype was seen many times. V and J are TRBV20-1 and TRBJ2-1; TRBD2 might be the D (6 bases). V was cut by 8 bases and J by 4 bases, with 18 bases left in between. The CDR3 runs to 14 residues. The germline V gene has CDR1 DFQATT and CDR2 SNEGSKA (reference sequence). The CDR3 loop is CSTHTGVAYNEQFF. As DNA, the CDR3 is TGCAGTACACACACGGGAGTAGCTTACAATGAGCAGTTCTTC.

This clonotype was picked up many times. The V gene is TRBV2, the J gene TRBJ1-4; D uncertain. The germline gives CDR1 SNHLY, CDR2 FYNNEI. Deletions cut 2 bases from V and 11 bases from J, with 9 bases between. This CDR3 comprises 12 residues. CDR3 sequence reads: CASSESGNKLFF. The CDR3 DNA sequence: TGTGCCAGCAGTGAATCGGGGAATAAACTGTTTTTT. The entire variable domain, with the rest obtained from reference TRBV2 and TRBJ1-4, is as follows: EPEVTQTPSHQVTQMGQEVILRCVPISNHLYFYWYRQILGQKVEFLVSFYNNEISEKSEIFDDQFSVERPDGSNFTLKIRSTKLEDSAMYFCASSESGNKLFFGSGTQLSVL.

The chain combines TRBV19 with TRBJ1-4, with D hard to call. V was cut by 11 bases and J by 0 bases, with 4 bases left in between. Germline lookup yields CDR1 LNHDA and CDR2 SQIVND (reference sequence). This CDR3 has 11 residues. CDR3 nucleotides: TGTGCCGTCTCAACTAATGAAAAACTGTTTTTT. Protein product: CAVSTNEKLFF.

The chain links TRBV20-1 to TRBJ2-1, with 8 bases matching TRBD2. The CDR3 runs to 14 residues. Germline V lookup: CDR1 DFQATT, CDR2 SNEGSKA (reference sequence). The ends lost 6 bases at V and 0 bases at J; junction bases unmatched: 4. CDR3 sequence (DNA): TGCAGTGCGCAGGGACTAGTCTCCTACAATGAGCAGTTCTTC. Amino acids: CSAQGLVSYNEQFF.

This clonotype was observed a few times. J is TRBJ2-1 and V is TRBV27; 10 nucleotides align to TRBD1. This CDR3 is built from 15 residues. Per the germline V gene, CDR1 is MNHEY and CDR2 is SMNVEV (reference sequence). Trimming took 6 bases from V and 8 from J; bases not matched to a gene: 10. CDR3 nucleotides: TGTGCCAGCAGCCGACGGGACAGGGGCTTCTATGAGCAGTTCTTC. Its translation: CASSRRDRGFYEQFF.

The chain employs TRBV24-1 and TRBJ2-2; 7 bases are a match to TRBD2. The CDR3 runs to 16 residues. Germline CDR1 reads KGHDR; CDR2 reads SFDVKD. Unmatched junction bases numbered 5, after V lost 2 bases and J lost 3 bases. CDR3 residues: CATSDWEGDYTGELFF. The CDR3 DNA reads as TGTGCCACCAGTGATTGGGAGGGAGACTACACCGGGGAGCTGTTTTTT.

This clonotype was counted ten times or more. This chain links TRBV7-2 with TRBJ2-5; 11 nucleotides match TRBD2. In germline, CDR1 is SGHTA, CDR2 FQGNSA. With 5 bases clipped from V and 4 bases from J, the junction kept 6 bases outside the gene matches. This CDR3 is built from 15 residues. The CDR3 sequence: CASSQRTSGLETQYF. As DNA, the CDR3 is TGTGCCAGCAGCCAGCGGACTAGCGGGTTAGAGACCCAGTACTTC. The full variable domain, rest sourced from reference TRBV7-2 and TRBJ2-5, is GAGVSQSPSNKVTEKGKDVELRCDPISGHTALYWYRQSLGQGLEFLIYFQGNSAPDKSGLPSDRFSAERTGGSVSTLTIQRTQQEDSAVYLCASSQRTSGLETQYFGPGTRLLVL.

Only a few counts were recorded for this clonotype. This chain joins TRBV4-3 and TRBJ1-2, with TRBD1 identical over 9 bases. Germline values: CDR1 LGHNA, CDR2 YSLEER. The length of the CDR3 is 16 residues. V was clipped by 0 bases and J by 4 bases; unmatched bases: 6. The CDR3 nucleotides read TGCGCCAGCAGCCAAGATGGGACAGGGCTGTTCTATGGCTACACCTTC. Residues: CASSQDGTGLFYGYTF.

In this sample, this clonotype turned up many times. This CDR3 reads CASRKTGGLSYNEQFF. CDR3 in DNA: TGTGCCAGCAGAAAGACAGGGGGCCTATCCTACAATGAGCAGTTCTTC. The chain combines TRBV27 with TRBJ2-1, with 10 bases that match TRBD1. CDR1 and CDR2 (germline): MNHEY, SMNVEV (reference sequence). The CDR3 covers 16 residues. V lost 6 bases, J lost 1 base, and 6 bases stayed unmatched.

V gene TRBV10-3 combines with J gene TRBJ2-6; D ambiguous. The CDR3 is 18 amino acids. The germline V gene encodes CDR1 ENHRY and CDR2 SYGVKD. V shed 3 bases and J shed 3 bases, with 18 bases lying between them. DNA for the CDR3: TGTGCCATCAGTGACTCCACGCCGATCCACGGTGGGGCCAACGTCCTGACTTTC. Amino acid sequence: CAISDSTPIHGGANVLTF.